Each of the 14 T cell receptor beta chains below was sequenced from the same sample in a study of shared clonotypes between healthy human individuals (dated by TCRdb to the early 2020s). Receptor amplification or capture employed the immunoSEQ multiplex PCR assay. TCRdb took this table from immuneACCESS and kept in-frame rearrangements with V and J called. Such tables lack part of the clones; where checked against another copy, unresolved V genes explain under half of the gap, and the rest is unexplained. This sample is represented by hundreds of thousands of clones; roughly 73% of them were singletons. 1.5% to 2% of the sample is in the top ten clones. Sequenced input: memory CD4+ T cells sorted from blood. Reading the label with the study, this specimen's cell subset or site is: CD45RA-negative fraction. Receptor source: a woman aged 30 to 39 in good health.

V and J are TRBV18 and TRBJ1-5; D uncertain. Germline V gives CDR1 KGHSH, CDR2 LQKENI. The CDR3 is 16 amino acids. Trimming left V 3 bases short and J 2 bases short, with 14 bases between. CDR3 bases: TGTGCCAGCTCACCCAATCCTGGGGTTGGCAATCAGCCCCAGCATTTT. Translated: CASSPNPGVGNQPQHF.

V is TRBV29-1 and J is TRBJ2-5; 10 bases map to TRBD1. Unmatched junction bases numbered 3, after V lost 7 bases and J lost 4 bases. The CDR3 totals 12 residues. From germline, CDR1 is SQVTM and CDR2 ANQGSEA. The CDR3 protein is CSDRQGAETQYF. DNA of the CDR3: TGCAGCGACCGACAGGGGGCAGAGACCCAGTACTTC.

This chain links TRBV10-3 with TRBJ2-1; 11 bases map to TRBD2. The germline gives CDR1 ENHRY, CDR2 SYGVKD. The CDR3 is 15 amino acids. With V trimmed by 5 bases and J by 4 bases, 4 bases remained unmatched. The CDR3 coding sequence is TGTGCCATCAGTAAACTAGCGGGAGATTACAATGAGCAGTTCTTC. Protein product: CAISKLAGDYNEQFF.

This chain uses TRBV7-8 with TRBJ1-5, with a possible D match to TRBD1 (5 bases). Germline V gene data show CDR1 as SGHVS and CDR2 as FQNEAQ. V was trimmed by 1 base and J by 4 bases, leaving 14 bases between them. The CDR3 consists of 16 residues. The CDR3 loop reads CASSLVVANRNQPQHF. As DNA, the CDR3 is TGTGCCAGCAGCTTAGTGGTAGCCAACAGGAATCAGCCCCAGCATTTT.

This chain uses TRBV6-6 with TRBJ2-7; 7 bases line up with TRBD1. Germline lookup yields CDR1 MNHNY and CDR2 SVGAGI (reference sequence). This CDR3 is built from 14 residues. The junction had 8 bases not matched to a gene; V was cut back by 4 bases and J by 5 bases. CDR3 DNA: TGTGCCAGCAGTTCGGGATATACAGGGGACGAGCAGTACTTC. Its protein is CASSSGYTGDEQYF.

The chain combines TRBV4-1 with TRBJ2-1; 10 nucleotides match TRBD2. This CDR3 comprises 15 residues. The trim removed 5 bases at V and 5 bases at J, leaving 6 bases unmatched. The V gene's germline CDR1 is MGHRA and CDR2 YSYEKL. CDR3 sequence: CASSYAGTSDNEQFF. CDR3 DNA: TGCGCCAGCAGCTACGCCGGGACTAGCGACAATGAGCAGTTCTTC.

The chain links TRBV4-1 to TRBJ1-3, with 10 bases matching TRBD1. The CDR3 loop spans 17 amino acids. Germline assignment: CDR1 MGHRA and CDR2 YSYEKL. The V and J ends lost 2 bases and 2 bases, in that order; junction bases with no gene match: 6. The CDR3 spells CASSQPRGQGAGNTIYF. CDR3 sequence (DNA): TGCGCCAGCAGCCAACCCCGAGGACAGGGGGCTGGAAACACCATATATTTT.

In DNA, the CDR3 is TGTGCCAGGAAGACCCCGAGGACAGGGGTTCAGCCCCAGCATTTT. Its protein product is CARKTPRTGVQPQHF. The chain combines TRBV19 with TRBJ1-5, with 9 bases aligning to TRBD1. Trimming removed 9 bases from V and 6 bases from J; junction bases left unmatched: 12. Germline V gives CDR1 LNHDA, CDR2 SQIVND (reference sequence). The CDR3 totals 15 residues. The whole variable domain, filled in from reference TRBV19 and TRBJ1-5, reads DGGITQSPKYLFRKEGQNVTLSCEQNLNHDAMYWYRQDPGQGLRLIYYSQIVNDFQKGDIAEGYSVSREKKESFPLTVTSAQKNPTAFYLCARKTPRTGVQPQHFGDGTRLSIL.

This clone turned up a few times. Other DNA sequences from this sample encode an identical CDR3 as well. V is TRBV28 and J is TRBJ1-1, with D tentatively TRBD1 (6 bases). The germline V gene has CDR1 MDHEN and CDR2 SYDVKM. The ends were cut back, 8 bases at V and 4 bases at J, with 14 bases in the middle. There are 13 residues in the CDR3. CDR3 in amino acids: CASGGGPGTEAFF. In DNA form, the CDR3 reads TGTGCCAGCGGGGGGGGGCCTGGCACTGAAGCTTTCTTT.

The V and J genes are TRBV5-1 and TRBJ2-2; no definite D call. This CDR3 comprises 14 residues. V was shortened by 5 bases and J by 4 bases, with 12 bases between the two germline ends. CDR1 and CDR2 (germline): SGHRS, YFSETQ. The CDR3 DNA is TGCGCCAGCAGGGAAGCAGGCTTCACCGGGGAGCTGTTTTTT. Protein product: CASREAGFTGELFF. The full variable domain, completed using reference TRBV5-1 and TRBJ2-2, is KAGVTQTPRYLIKTRGQQVTLSCSPISGHRSVSWYQQTPGQGLQFLFEYFSETQRNKGNFPGRFSGRQFSNSRSEMNVSTLELGDSALYLCASREAGFTGELFFGEGSRLTVL.

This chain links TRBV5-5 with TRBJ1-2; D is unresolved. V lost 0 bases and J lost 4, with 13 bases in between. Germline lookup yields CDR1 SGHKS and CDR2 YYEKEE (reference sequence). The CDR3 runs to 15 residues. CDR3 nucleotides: TGTGCCAGCAGCTTGGGTTCACAGCTAAGCTATGGCTACACCTTC. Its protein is CASSLGSQLSYGYTF.

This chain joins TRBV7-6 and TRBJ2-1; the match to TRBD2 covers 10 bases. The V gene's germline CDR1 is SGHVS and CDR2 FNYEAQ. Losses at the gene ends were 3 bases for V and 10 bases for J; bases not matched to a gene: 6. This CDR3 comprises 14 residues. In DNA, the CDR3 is TGTGCCAGCAGCTTGGGACTAGCGAACACGGAGCAGTTCTTC. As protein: CASSLGLANTEQFF.

The CDR3 DNA reads TGTGCCAGCAGGGGAGGGACACTCGATGGCTACACCTTC. The encoded protein is CASRGGTLDGYTF. J is TRBJ1-2 and V is TRBV7-2, with D perhaps matching TRBD1 (6 bases). With 6 bases removed from V and 6 bases from J, the gap between germline ends came to 14 bases. CDR3 length equals 13 residues. Per germline, CDR1 SGHTA and CDR2 FQGNSA.

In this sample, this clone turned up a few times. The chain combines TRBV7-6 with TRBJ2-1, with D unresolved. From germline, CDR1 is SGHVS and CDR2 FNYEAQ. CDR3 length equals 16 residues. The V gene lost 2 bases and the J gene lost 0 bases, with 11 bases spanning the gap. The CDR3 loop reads CASSLNTGSSYNEQFF. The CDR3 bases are TGTGCCAGCAGCTTAAACACTGGTAGCTCCTACAATGAGCAGTTCTTC.